The rows below give T cell receptor beta chains drawn from one sample of a study of blood T cells in healthy people across ages. Using its own MiXCR run on the 5' RACE reads, TCRdb lists one record per CDR3 protein. The sample carries some 1.4 million distinct CDR3 sequences, about 43% recorded once. Sequenced: blood. The receptor set was obtained from a woman between 18 and 30 years old in good health. Both conserved end residues are part of each CDR3. The D gene is left open where the match is weak. Part of the rows lack a size; the others show once, few, many or a class for expanded clones.

V,D,J,size,CDR3,DNA
TRBV20-1,TRBD1,TRBJ1-5,-,CSARSSMGQVGSNQPQHF,TGCAGTGCTAGGAGTTCTATGGGACAGGTCGGTAGCAATCAGCCCCAGCATTTT
TRBV9,-,TRBJ1-1,-,CASSVGVVAQVVLGTEAFF,TGTGCCAGCAGCGTAGGGGTCGTGGCACAGGTAGTATTAGGGACTGAAGCTTTCTTT
TRBV7-2,TRBD2,TRBJ2-7,few,CASRDAGVYEQYF,TGTGCCAGCCGGGACGCGGGAGTGTACGAGCAGTACTTC
TRBV2,-,TRBJ1-1,-,CASSDLVGHLNTEAFF,TGTGCCAGCAGTGATTTAGTGGGTCACCTGAACACTGAAGCTTTCTTT
TRBV10-2,-,TRBJ2-2,-,CASSEIGGELFF,TGCGCCAGCAGTGAAATAGGGGGGGAGCTGTTTTTT
TRBV7-9,-,TRBJ1-2,-,CASGRDSDDYGYTF,TGTGCCAGCGGCAGAGACAGCGACGACTATGGCTACACCTTC
TRBV5-1,-,TRBJ2-7,-,CTSSLEAYEQYF,TGCACCAGCAGCTTGGAAGCCTACGAGCAGTACTTC
TRBV12-3/TRBV12-4,TRBD2,TRBJ2-1,few,CASSLGGRVLNEQFF,TGTGCCAGCAGTTTAGGTGGGAGGGTCTTAAATGAGCAGTTCTTC
TRBV29-1,TRBD1,TRBJ1-2,few,CSAAEAGQGPYGYTF,TGCAGCGCCGCTGAGGCCGGACAGGGCCCCTATGGCTACACCTTC
TRBV7-9,-,TRBJ2-1,-,CASSLRQGSEQFF,TGTGCCAGCAGCTTAAGGCAGGGCAGTGAGCAGTTCTTC
TRBV10-3,TRBD2,TRBJ2-7,-,CAISEGLAVGKDEQYF,TGTGCCATCAGTGAAGGACTAGCGGTGGGAAAGGACGAGCAGTACTTC
TRBV18,-,TRBJ2-5,-,CASSPTSPQETQYF,TGTGCCAGCTCACCCACGAGCCCTCAAGAGACCCAGTACTTC
TRBV29-1,-,TRBJ2-7,few,CSVERAGYEQYF,TGCAGCGTTGAAAGGGCCGGCTACGAGCAGTACTTC
TRBV5-6,-,TRBJ1-6,-,CASSSGVETYNSPLHF,TGTGCCAGCAGCTCCGGGGTGGAAACCTATAATTCACCCCTCCACTTT
TRBV25-1,-,TRBJ1-2,-,CASSEPSRAYTF,TGTGCCAGCAGTGAACCGTCCAGGGCCTACACCTTC
TRBV7-7,TRBD2,TRBJ2-1,-,CASSATSGSGYNEQFF,TGTGCCAGCAGCGCAACTAGCGGGAGTGGGTATAATGAGCAGTTCTTC
TRBV7-9,TRBD1,TRBJ2-2,-,CASSFGQGQNTGELFF,TGTGCCAGCAGCTTCGGACAGGGGCAGAACACCGGGGAGCTGTTTTTT
TRBV7-8,-,TRBJ1-1,-,CASSLNLRVSAEAFF,TGTGCCAGCAGCCTAAATCTCAGGGTTAGTGCTGAAGCTTTCTTT
TRBV6-5,TRBD2,TRBJ2-5,few,CASSYTSGSLGETQYF,TGTGCCAGCAGTTACACTAGCGGGAGTTTAGGAGAGACCCAGTACTTC
TRBV6-1,TRBD1,TRBJ1-5,-,CASKGDRGQNQPQHF,TGTGCCAGCAAAGGGGACAGAGGGCAAAATCAGCCCCAGCATTTT
TRBV3-1,-,TRBJ2-1,few,CASSQRDTSSYNEQFF,TGTGCCAGCAGCCAACGGGACACCAGCTCCTACAATGAGCAGTTCTTC
TRBV7-9,TRBD2,TRBJ2-1,few,CASSLASLAGTNEQFF,TGTGCCAGCAGCTTAGCGTCGCTAGCGGGGACCAATGAGCAGTTCTTC
TRBV6-5,TRBD1,TRBJ1-6,few,CASSYGTQGASYNSPLHF,TGTGCCAGCAGTTACGGGACCCAGGGGGCTTCCTATAATTCACCCCTCCACTTT
TRBV15,TRBD1,TRBJ1-6,few,CATSRVQGGNSPLHF,TGTGCCACCAGCAGAGTACAGGGGGGTAATTCACCCCTCCACTTT
TRBV27,TRBD1,TRBJ2-2,-,CASSFGQGPLGELFF,TGTGCCAGCAGTTTTGGACAGGGGCCCCTTGGGGAGCTGTTTTTT
TRBV14,-,TRBJ1-1,-,CASSQDGEWDTEAFF,TGTGCCAGCAGCCAAGACGGGGAATGGGACACTGAAGCTTTCTTT
TRBV6-5,TRBD1,TRBJ2-7,-,CASRYSGTAYEQYF,TGTGCCAGCAGGTACTCCGGGACAGCCTACGAGCAGTACTTC
TRBV4-1,TRBD2,TRBJ2-1,-,CASSQAAGGAEFF,TGCGCCAGCAGCCAAGCAGCGGGGGGTGCTGAGTTCTTC
TRBV20-1,-,TRBJ2-5,-,CSAKTGVTGETQYF,TGCAGTGCTAAAACCGGTGTGACGGGGGAGACCCAGTACTTC
TRBV12-3/TRBV12-4,TRBD2,TRBJ2-5,-,CASTLTSGYPFHEQYF,TGTGCCAGCACCCTGACTAGCGGGTACCCTTTTCATGAGCAGTACTTC
TRBV20-1,-,TRBJ2-1,many,CSVSGPSGTEQFF,TGCAGTGTCTCGGGACCATCGGGGACTGAGCAGTTCTTC
TRBV20-1,TRBD2,TRBJ2-4,few,CSAGPGLGMDIQYF,TGCAGTGCTGGGCCGGGACTAGGTATGGACATTCAGTACTTC
TRBV20-1,-,TRBJ1-4,few,CSAYDSATNEKLFF,TGCAGTGCTTACGACAGCGCAACTAATGAAAAACTGTTTTTT
TRBV3-1,-,TRBJ1-2,few,CASSQDLWDGYTF,TGTGCCAGCAGCCAAGATCTTTGGGATGGCTACACCTTC
TRBV27,TRBD1,TRBJ2-7,-,CASSFTETGVTYEQYF,TGTGCCAGCAGTTTTACCGAGACAGGGGTAACCTACGAGCAGTACTTC
TRBV5-1,TRBD1,TRBJ2-5,-,CASSFRQGARETQYF,TGCGCCAGCAGCTTTCGACAGGGGGCGCGAGAGACCCAGTACTTC
TRBV30,TRBD2,TRBJ2-4,-,CAWSPGPGGNIQYF,TGTGCCTGGAGCCCAGGACCGGGGGGGAACATTCAGTACTTC
TRBV28,TRBD2,TRBJ2-3,-,CASSLPQASGGLDTQYF,TGTGCCAGCAGTTTACCCCAGGCTAGCGGGGGGCTAGATACGCAGTATTTT
TRBV7-2,-,TRBJ2-3,-,CASSPGGLGGDTQYF,TGTGCCAGCAGCCCTGGGGGATTGGGCGGGGATACGCAGTATTTT
TRBV20-1,TRBD2,TRBJ2-1,-,CSAPPLAGAYNEQFF,TGCAGTGCTCCCCCACTAGCGGGGGCGTACAATGAGCAGTTCTTC
TRBV5-5,-,TRBJ2-7,-,CASSLNGIAEQYF,TGTGCCAGCAGCTTAAACGGGATTGCCGAGCAGTACTTC
TRBV4-1,-,TRBJ2-7,-,CSSSLYRDLYEQYF,TGCTCCAGCAGCCTTTACCGGGACCTCTACGAGCAGTACTTC
TRBV6-5,TRBD2,TRBJ2-3,few,CASSYIGTSGGGPSDTQYF,TGTGCCAGCAGTTACATCGGGACTAGCGGGGGCGGCCCCTCAGATACGCAGTATTTT
TRBV3-1,-,TRBJ2-7,-,CASSRSQDHEQYF,TGTGCCAGCTCCCGCAGTCAAGACCACGAGCAGTACTTC
TRBV5-1,-,TRBJ2-3,many,CASSLNLDTQYF,TGCGCCAGCAGCTTAAACCTAGATACGCAGTATTTT
TRBV25-1,-,TRBJ2-3,-,CASSYLGTGQDTQYF,TGTGCCAGCAGTTACCTGGGGACGGGGCAGGATACGCAGTATTTT
TRBV29-1,-,TRBJ2-7,-,CSVRTPNGYEQYF,TGCAGCGTCCGGACACCGAACGGCTACGAGCAGTACTTC
TRBV10-3,TRBD1,TRBJ1-2,many,CAITQGTGGTVGYTF,TGTGCCATCACCCAGGGGACAGGGGGCACGGTTGGCTACACCTTC
TRBV7-6,-,TRBJ2-1,-,CASSFRATTYNEQFF,TGTGCCAGCAGCTTCCGAGCGACGACCTACAATGAGCAGTTCTTC
TRBV29-1,-,TRBJ2-2,-,CSVEGVGTGELFF,TGCAGCGTTGAGGGAGTGGGGACCGGGGAGCTGTTTTTT
TRBV12-3/TRBV12-4,-,TRBJ2-1,-,CASSPSWEIGVSEQFF,TGTGCCAGCAGTCCTAGTTGGGAGATAGGGGTATCGGAGCAGTTCTTC
TRBV20-1,-,TRBJ2-2,-,CSAMPGHTNTGELFF,TGCAGTGCTATGCCGGGACACACGAACACCGGGGAGCTGTTTTTT
TRBV28,-,TRBJ1-1,-,CASSFQGGRTEAFF,TGTGCCAGCAGTTTCCAGGGAGGAAGAACTGAAGCTTTCTTT
TRBV7-4,-,TRBJ2-7,-,CASSAWEEAYEQYF,TGTGCCAGCAGCGCCTGGGAAGAAGCTTACGAGCAGTACTTC
TRBV7-9,TRBD1,TRBJ1-2,-,CATLTDREPNYGYTF,TGTGCCACCTTGACGGACAGGGAACCTAACTATGGCTACACCTTC
TRBV20-1,-,TRBJ2-3,few,CSATPPRGGTDTQYF,TGCAGTGCGACCCCTCCCAGGGGGGGCACAGATACGCAGTATTTT
TRBV6-2/TRBV6-3,-,TRBJ2-7,-,CASSFDRVREQYF,TGTGCCAGCAGTTTTGATCGAGTTAGGGAGCAGTACTTC
TRBV30,-,TRBJ1-6,-,CAWSVRGRGTNTSPLHF,TGTGCCTGGAGTGTACGGGGCAGGGGCACGAATACTTCACCCCTCCACTTT
TRBV12-3/TRBV12-4,-,TRBJ2-7,-,CATTGWVSYEQYF,TGTGCCACTACGGGCTGGGTTTCCTACGAGCAGTACTTC